This entry lists 5 T cell receptor beta chains sequenced from one sample in a study of naive and memory T cell subsets (dated by TCRdb to the late 2010s). Libraries came from UMI-ligation and nested PCR. Sequencing relied on an Illumina MiSeq. The beta constant-region primer consisted of an equimolar mixture of two oligonucleotides that together covered TRBC1 and TRBC2. Through fastp at Q25 and MiXCR, TCRdb rebuilt clones from the public reads, retaining in-frame beta chains. Entries that share a CDR3 protein sequence are merged under the most common genes and DNA. In this sample the table shows approximately 82,000 distinct CDR3 sequences, 7% to 7.5% of which occur a single time. The leading ten clones occupy over 1.5% of the sample. Sequencing was performed on central memory CD4+ T cells from blood. The cell subset or site label, read with the paper, signifies: central memory, CD45RA- CD27+. These receptors were taken from a human donor in good health.

Many counts were recorded for this clonotype. Here the CDR3 reads CASSPGQGARAFF. The CDR3 DNA follows: TGTGCCAGCAGCCCAGGACAGGGGGCTCGAGCTTTCTTT. V usage is TRBV5-5 and J usage is TRBJ1-1; 11 nucleotides agree with TRBD1. Trimming removed 4 bases from V and 10 bases from J; junction bases left unmatched: 6. The CDR3 contains 13 residues. From germline, CDR1 is SGHKS and CDR2 YYEKEE (reference sequence). The variable domain in full, with the rest retrieved from reference TRBV5-5 and TRBJ1-1, is DAGVTQSPTHLIKTRGQQVTLRCSPISGHKSVSWYQQVLGQGPQFIFQYYEKEERGRGNFPDRFSARQFPNYSSELNVNALLLGDSALYLCASSPGQGARAFFGQGTRLTVV.

This clonotype was observed at least ten times. The chain is built from TRBV21-1 and TRBJ2-6; TRBD1, the table's D call, lacks a check against the DNA. TRBV21-1 has pseudogene status. The CDR3 is made up of 19 amino acids. In DNA, the CDR3 is TGTGCCAGCAGCAAAAAAAAGGGACAGGGGGCCTCTGGGGCCAACGTCCTGACTTTC. Translating it yields CASSKKKGQGASGANVLTF.

This clonotype was detected a few times. The CDR3 is CASSYQRSGTDTQYF. The CDR3 region has the DNA TGTGCCAGCAGCTACCAACGGTCAGGCACAGATACGCAGTATTTT. The chain has TRBV9 and TRBJ2-3; D is undetermined. The germline gives CDR1 SGDLS, CDR2 YYNGEE. Between the trimmed V and J ends, which lost 4 bases and 1 base, there was a span of 13 bases. The CDR3 runs 15 residues.

This clonotype was seen repeatedly, ten times or more. This chain links TRBV7-8 with TRBJ1-5; possibly TRBD1 for D (6 bases). Looked up from germline, CDR1 is SGHVS and CDR2 is FQNEAQ. Trimming pared 0 bases from V and 3 bases from J, leaving 18 bases between. This CDR3 spans 18 amino acids. The CDR3 nucleotides are TGTGCCAGCAGCTTAGCAAGCCAGGGGCTTGACGTCAATCAGCCCCAGCATTTT. It specifies CASSLASQGLDVNQPQHF.

This chain uses TRBV15 with TRBJ2-7; D is uncertain. The length of the CDR3 is 15 residues. From germline, CDR1 is LNHNV and CDR2 YYDKDF (reference sequence). V lost 0 bases and J lost 0, with 9 bases in between. The CDR3 nucleotides read TGTGCCACCAGCAGAGAAGCTAGTCACTCCTACGAGCAGTACTTC. It specifies CATSREASHSYEQYF.